The next 27 T cell receptor beta chains were all read from a single sample in a study of cytomegalovirus exposure and HLA in healthy donors. The PCR employed 60 Vbeta primers together with 13 Jbeta primers. Sequencing was performed with immunoSEQ multiplex PCR; in TCRdb, only in-frame clones are kept and a portion is missing. This sample's clone table lists around 57,000 clones. The specimen sequenced was PBMCs. The receptors were sampled from a woman in her fifties or sixties in good health and CMV-seropositive.

This chain joins TRBV19 and TRBJ1-3, with D maybe TRBD1 (5 bases). CDR3 size: 16 residues. CDR1 is LNHDA and CDR2 is SQIVND in the germline V gene (reference sequence). Trimming took off 2 bases at V and 4 bases at J, with 15 bases between the two ends. In DNA form, the CDR3 reads TGTGCCAGTAGTATAACCCCGACAGCCACCGGAAACACCATATATTTT. Amino acids: CASSITPTATGNTIYF. The full variable domain, with the rest looked up from reference TRBV19 and TRBJ1-3, is DGGITQSPKYLFRKEGQNVTLSCEQNLNHDAMYWYRQDPGQGLRLIYYSQIVNDFQKGDIAEGYSVSREKKESFPLTVTSAQKNPTAFYLCASSITPTATGNTIYFGEGSWLTVV.

The chain combines TRBV28 with TRBJ2-5, with D uncertain. Per germline, CDR1 MDHEN and CDR2 SYDVKM. The CDR3 covers 11 residues. V lost 2 bases, J lost 5 bases, and 3 bases lay in between. CDR3 sequence: CASSLAETQYF. CDR3 sequence (DNA): TGTGCCAGCAGTTTAGCGGAGACCCAGTACTTC.

CDR3 loop: CAWSVLAGEFGNEQFF. CDR3 nucleotide sequence: TGTGCCTGGAGTGTACTAGCGGGAGAGTTCGGCAATGAGCAGTTCTTC. The rearrangement uses TRBV30 and TRBJ2-1; TRBD2 aligns across 11 bases. The CDR3 runs to 16 residues. Per germline, CDR1 GTSNPN and CDR2 SVGIG (reference sequence). After removal of 0 bases from V and 6 bases from J, the junction contained 7 bases not matched to a gene.

As DNA, the CDR3 is TGTGCCAGCAGCTTGGGACAGGGCCTCTCCTACGAGCAGTACTTC. Translated: CASSLGQGLSYEQYF. The genes are TRBV5-6 and TRBJ2-5; 7 bases agree with TRBD1. The assigned J gene may be wrong: the sequence end matches TRBJ2-7 better. Germline V gene lookup returns CDR1 SGHDT and CDR2 YYEEEE. The CDR3 is 15 amino acids.

The rearrangement uses TRBV28 and TRBJ2-7; weak D call: TRBD1 (5 bases). This CDR3 region has 13 residues. The germline V and J ends were trimmed by 7 bases and 5 bases, with 15 bases remaining between them. CDR1 is MDHEN, CDR2 SYDVKM, per germline. The CDR3 sequence is CASTPLNRNEQYF. CDR3 DNA sequence: TGTGCCAGCACCCCGCTAAACAGGAACGAGCAGTACTTC.

The chain joins TRBV19 to TRBJ1-1; D call uncertain. The germline V and J ends were trimmed by 5 bases and 2 bases, with 15 bases remaining between them. The CDR3 loop spans 15 amino acids. From germline, CDR1 is LNHDA and CDR2 SQIVND (reference sequence). The CDR3 DNA reads TGTGCCAGTAGTCCTACACACCGGGGTAACACTGAAGCTTTCTTT. Protein: CASSPTHRGNTEAFF. Using reference TRBV19 and TRBJ1-1 for the parts outside the CDR3, the full variable domain is DGGITQSPKYLFRKEGQNVTLSCEQNLNHDAMYWYRQDPGQGLRLIYYSQIVNDFQKGDIAEGYSVSREKKESFPLTVTSAQKNPTAFYLCASSPTHRGNTEAFFGQGTRLTVV.

This sequence joins TRBV11-2 and TRBJ1-1, with D perhaps matching TRBD1 (6 bases). Trimming pared 0 bases from V and 4 bases from J, leaving 18 bases between. The CDR3 covers 17 residues. Looked up from germline, CDR1 is SGHAT and CDR2 is FQNNGV. CDR3 protein: CASSLDLGARFATEAFF. The CDR3 DNA is TGTGCCAGCAGCTTAGATCTGGGGGCGCGTTTTGCCACTGAAGCTTTCTTT.

The chain joins TRBV10-2 to TRBJ2-5; 11 nucleotides agree with TRBD2. CDR3 length equals 16 residues. Germline CDR1 reads WSHSY; CDR2 reads SAAADI. The junction had 12 bases not matched to a gene; V was cut back by 8 bases and J by 4 bases. The CDR3, as DNA: TGCGCCAGCGGACTATTGACTAGCGGGGAGGTAGAGACCCAGTACTTC. Encoded protein: CASGLLTSGEVETQYF.

The genes are TRBV19 and TRBJ2-7; D not resolved. Germline V gene sequence: CDR1 LNHDA, CDR2 SQIVND (reference sequence). CDR3 size: 11 residues. Trimming removed 4 bases at V and 7 bases at J, with 8 bases between. The DNA of the CDR3 is TGTGCCAGTAGTAAACTCGGGGAGCAGTACTTC. As protein: CASSKLGEQYF.

The CDR3 nucleotides are TGTGCCAGCAGACCGACGGAGATAGCGCCCCAGCATTTT. It specifies CASRPTEIAPQHF. The V and J genes are TRBV6-5 and TRBJ1-5; D is unresolved. The germline CDR1 and CDR2 sequences are MNHEY and SVGAGI. V was cut by 6 bases and J by 9 bases, with 15 bases left in between. The CDR3 sequence is 13 residues long.

The chain links TRBV18 to TRBJ2-5; 9 bases match TRBD1. This CDR3 region has 13 residues. CDR1 and CDR2 from the germline V gene are KGHSH and LQKENI. V shed 8 bases and J 4 bases; nucleotides not matched to a gene: 5. CDR3 amino acids: CASISGQGETQYF. DNA of the CDR3: TGTGCCAGCATCTCGGGACAGGGAGAGACCCAGTACTTC.

V and J are TRBV5-5 and TRBJ2-7, with 10 bases fitting TRBD1. Losses at the gene ends were 4 bases for V and 0 bases for J; bases not matched to a gene: 1. The germline V gene has CDR1 SGHKS and CDR2 YYEKEE (reference sequence). The CDR3 length is 14 residues. DNA for the CDR3: TGTGCCAGCAGCCGGACAGGGGGCTCCTACGAGCAGTACTTC. The encoded protein is CASSRTGGSYEQYF.

The gene calls are TRBV6-1 and TRBJ1-1; D ambiguous. The length of the CDR3 is 15 residues. Trimming took 5 bases from V and 4 from J, leaving 17 bases between them. Germline V CDR1 and CDR2: MNHNS, SASEGT. CDR3 sequence: CASSSRTSGSTEAFF. The CDR3 DNA reads TGTGCCAGCAGTTCCCGGACTTCAGGCAGCACTGAAGCTTTCTTT.

This chain connects TRBV2 to TRBJ1-1, with 7 bases that match TRBD1. The CDR3 totals 13 residues. Germline CDR1 reads SNHLY; CDR2 reads FYNNEI. Trimming took 8 bases from V and 1 from J; bases not matched to a gene: 4. The DNA of the CDR3 is TGTGCCAGCCTTTGGACAGGGAACACTGAAGCTTTCTTT. It translates to CASLWTGNTEAFF.

The chain employs TRBV7-9 and TRBJ2-7; 9 positions match TRBD2. CDR1 SEHNR and CDR2 FQNEAQ come from the germline V gene (reference sequence). This CDR3 contains 15 residues. The V gene end was trimmed by 1 base and the J gene end by 6 bases; junction bases not matched to a gene: 7. The CDR3 DNA reads TGTGCCAGCAGCTTAGGTGTAGCGGGAGTCTCCGAGCAGTACTTC. Its protein product is CASSLGVAGVSEQYF.

The chain combines TRBV19 with TRBJ2-7; D not resolved. V shed 5 bases and J shed 7 bases, with 21 bases lying between them. Germline CDR1 and CDR2: LNHDA and SQIVND (reference sequence). This CDR3 spans 15 amino acids. CDR3 sequence reads: CASSLYPSPGEEQYF. Written as DNA, the CDR3 is TGTGCCAGTAGTCTTTATCCCTCTCCAGGCGAAGAGCAGTACTTC.

The V and J genes are TRBV28 and TRBJ1-1; no clear D gene. The germline CDR1 and CDR2 sequences are MDHEN and SYDVKM. The CDR3 sequence is 15 residues long. V shed 0 bases and J shed 4 bases, with 12 bases lying between them. CDR3 nucleotide sequence: TGTGCCAGCAGTTTATGGGGCAGTGAAGGCACTGAAGCTTTCTTT. Protein sequence: CASSLWGSEGTEAFF.

In DNA form, the CDR3 reads TGTGCCAGCAGCTTAGGTGAGGGAAGCACAGATACGCAGTATTTT. It codes for CASSLGEGSTDTQYF. The rearrangement links TRBV7-9 to TRBJ2-3, with D perhaps TRBD2 (5 bases). V shed 1 base and J shed 0 bases, with 8 bases lying between them. This CDR3 spans 15 amino acids. The V gene's germline CDR1 is SEHNR and CDR2 FQNEAQ (reference sequence).

The chain joins TRBV19 to TRBJ2-6; 7 bases align to TRBD2. The CDR3 length is 16 residues. The junction had 3 bases not matched to a gene; V was cut back by 2 bases and J by 2 bases. Looked up from germline, CDR1 is LNHDA and CDR2 is SQIVND (reference sequence). CDR3 in amino acids: CASSIQGGPGANVLTF. The DNA of the CDR3 is TGTGCCAGTAGTATACAGGGAGGGCCTGGGGCCAACGTCCTGACTTTC.

The chain couples TRBV28 to TRBJ2-3, with D uncertain. This CDR3 is built from 11 residues. With 8 bases removed from V and 5 bases from J, the gap between germline ends came to 8 bases. CDR1 is MDHEN, CDR2 SYDVKM, per germline. CDR3 bases: TGTGCCAGCCTAGTGAGAGATACGCAGTATTTT. Translated: CASLVRDTQYF.

This chain connects TRBV4-3 to TRBJ1-6, with 7 nucleotides matching TRBD1. The junction had 8 bases not matched to a gene; V was cut back by 0 bases and J by 9 bases. This CDR3 is 16 amino acids long. The germline V gene encodes CDR1 LGHNA and CDR2 YSLEER. CDR3 protein: CASSQDWTGAASPLHF. In DNA form, the CDR3 reads TGCGCCAGCAGCCAAGATTGGACAGGAGCGGCTTCACCCCTCCACTTT.

This sequence joins TRBV6-5 and TRBJ1-1, with a possible D match to TRBD1 (5 bases). Deletions cut 2 bases from V and 2 bases from J, with 15 bases between. This CDR3 is built from 16 residues. Germline CDR1 is MNHEY and CDR2 is SVGAGI. The CDR3 here is CASSYHPQGANTEAFF. CDR3 nucleotides: TGTGCCAGCAGTTACCATCCCCAGGGTGCCAACACTGAAGCTTTCTTT.

The chain joins TRBV5-1 to TRBJ2-3, with D possibly matching TRBD2 (5 bases). V was clipped by 0 bases and J by 3 bases, with 8 bases between them. Germline V CDR1 and CDR2: SGHRS, YFSETQ. This CDR3 has 14 amino acids. The CDR3 DNA follows: TGCGCCAGCAGCTTGGGGGAGAATACAGATACGCAGTATTTT. Its protein product is CASSLGENTDTQYF.

The chain employs TRBV19 and TRBJ1-1; 8 nucleotides match TRBD1. Germline V lookup: CDR1 LNHDA, CDR2 SQIVND (reference sequence). This CDR3 region has 12 residues. V lost 5 bases, J lost 6 bases, and 2 bases stayed unmatched. CDR3 DNA sequence: TGTGCCAGTAGTCACAGGGGGGCTGAAGCTTTCTTT. Encoded protein: CASSHRGAEAFF.

The genes are TRBV4-1 and TRBJ2-7; D gene uncertain. Trimming took 0 bases from V and 3 from J, leaving 6 bases between them. CDR3 size: 13 residues. The germline CDR1 and CDR2 sequences are MGHRA and YSYEKL. CDR3 bases: TGCGCCAGCAGCCAAGATCGAGTCTACGAGCAGTACTTC. Translation: CASSQDRVYEQYF.

The chain recombines TRBV13 with TRBJ1-1; tentatively, D is TRBD1 (5 bases). The CDR3 consists of 18 residues. Germline loops: CDR1 PRHDT, CDR2 FYEKMQ (reference sequence). As DNA, the CDR3 is TGTGACTACAGCCAGGGAGGAGGATGGTTCCCTCAGAACACTGAAGCTTTCTTT. This codes for CDYSQGGGWFPQNTEAFF.

The chain carries TRBV11-2 and TRBJ1-4, with D possibly being TRBD1 (6 bases). From germline, CDR1 is SGHAT and CDR2 FQNNGV. Deletions cut 6 bases from V and 4 bases from J, with 18 bases between. CDR3 length: 16 residues. The CDR3 DNA reads TGTGCCAGCAGAGAAACACAGGGAGGGATTAATGAAAAACTGTTTTTT. Its protein is CASRETQGGINEKLFF.